This T cell receptor (beta chain) was recorded in a study of T cells after somatic rescue of genetic block. Libraries were prepared by immunoSEQ multiplex PCR; TCRdb keeps only in-frame clonotypes and omits some of them. The repertoire includes over 8,000 clones, roughly 80% of them detected once, and around 25% sits in the top ten. The V gene end was trimmed by 4 bases and the J gene end by 4 bases; junction bases not matched to a gene: 13. This CDR3 is 18 amino acids long. In germline, CDR1 is MDHEN, CDR2 SYDVKM. The sequence was obtained from a boy aged 10-17 years. This sequence joins TRBV28 and TRBJ2-2; TRBD2 aligns across 9 bases. The sequencing sample was made of peripheral blood mononuclear cells (PBMCs). The CDR3 protein is CASSSIDLAGRGTGELFF. CDR3 nucleotide sequence: TGTGCCAGCAGTTCGATCGACCTAGCGGGACGTGGCACCGGGGAGCTGTTTTTT.